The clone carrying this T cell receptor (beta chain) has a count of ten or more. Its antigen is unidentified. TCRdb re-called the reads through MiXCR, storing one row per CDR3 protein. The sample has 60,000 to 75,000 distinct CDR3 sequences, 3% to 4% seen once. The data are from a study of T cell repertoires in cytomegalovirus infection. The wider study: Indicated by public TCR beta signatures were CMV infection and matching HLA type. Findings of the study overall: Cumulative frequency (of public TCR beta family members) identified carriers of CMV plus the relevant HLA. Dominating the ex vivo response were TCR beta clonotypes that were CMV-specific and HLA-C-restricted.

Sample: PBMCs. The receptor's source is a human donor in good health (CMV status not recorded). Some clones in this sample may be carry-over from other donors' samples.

CDR3 bases: TGTGCCAGCAGCCCAAGTGGGACAGGGGGCTACAATGAGCAGTTCTTC. Translation: CASSPSGTGGYNEQFF. The gene calls are TRBV7-6 and TRBJ2-1, with 11 positions matching TRBD1. The CDR3 is 16 residues long. Germline V lookup: CDR1 SGHVS, CDR2 FNYEAQ. With V trimmed by 5 bases and J by 3 bases, 6 bases remained unmatched.